A selection of T cell receptor beta chains follows, all from one sample in a study of blood T cell repertoires in COVID-19. Using immunoSEQ multiplex PCR, the repertoire was profiled, and TCRdb retains in-frame clones only, with some absent. The sample yields about 140,000 clones, under 85% seen once. The sample taken for sequencing was peripheral blood. All receptors derive from a human donor in a cohort sampled during active COVID-19. Each CDR3 is given with its conserved first and last residue.

TRBJ2-1	TRBV7-3	12	CASSTRSGEQFF
TRBJ2-1	TRBV5-1	13	CASSLSQDHEQFF
TRBJ2-1	TRBV10-3	13	CAIGGYSGNEQFF
TRBJ1-1	TRBV5-1	15	CASSPGQGPNTEAFF
TRBJ2-2	TRBV6-2/TRBV6-3	15	CASSRDRGRPGELFF
TRBJ1-4	TRBV5-1	16	CASSSSGTGGGEKLFF
TRBJ2-7	TRBV19	14	CASSETSGAYEQYF
TRBJ1-2	TRBV28	15	CASSPQIAGSYGYTF
TRBJ1-1	TRBV5-1	13	CASRQGADTEAFF
TRBJ2-1	TRBV2	14	CASSRDYSSAEQFF
TRBJ2-1	TRBV7-2	18	CASSSAPRLPGSYNEQFF
TRBJ1-5	TRBV18	14	CASSPQGSNQPQHF
TRBJ2-2	TRBV6-6	14	CASRDRKNTGELFF
TRBJ2-7	TRBV9	14	CASSHRGDFYEQYF
TRBJ2-1	TRBV19	14	CASRPGGSYNEQFF
TRBJ2-5	TRBV19	16	CASSIGASMYQETQYF
TRBJ2-7	TRBV28	16	CASSFPTSGGSYEQYF
TRBJ2-1	TRBV30	11	CAWERRGEQFF
TRBJ2-1	TRBV30	13	CAWRKPGGREQFF
TRBJ2-1	TRBV5-1	16	CASSWGLAGEYNEQFF
TRBJ1-6	TRBV3-1/TRBV3-2	16	CASSQGTAYSGSPLHF
TRBJ1-2	TRBV14	13	CASSKQGRYGYTF
TRBJ2-7	TRBV24-1	17	CATSDPQGGLAGYEQYF
TRBJ2-7	TRBV27	15	CASTTPGTPGHEQYF
TRBJ1-2	TRBV6-2/TRBV6-3	15	CASSSAGQGVYGYTF
TRBJ1-3	TRBV20-1	11	CSAPSRNTIYF
TRBJ2-7	TRBV18	14	CASSRVAGGYEQYF